The 22 T cell receptor beta chains given below trace back to one sample, sequenced in a study of control samples from healthy donors and cancer patients. Assay: immunoSEQ multiplex PCR; the TCRdb copy retains only in-frame clones and omits some. The table shows about 150,000 clones, with 93% occurring only once. Sequenced material: blood. The receptors were sampled from a man between 18 and 35 years old in good health.

The chain has TRBV19 and TRBJ1-5; possible D gene TRBD1, 6 bases. V was pared by 3 bases and J by 5 bases, with 20 bases between. The CDR3 has 17 residues. Germline CDR1 reads LNHDA; CDR2 reads SQIVND (reference sequence). The CDR3 region has the DNA TGTGCCAGTAGTATTTCGGGGACATCCCCGGGGGATCAGCCCCAGCATTTT. Amino acid sequence: CASSISGTSPGDQPQHF.

The chain recombines TRBV30 with TRBJ1-5; D perhaps matches TRBD1 (5 bases). CDR3 length: 15 amino acids. Looked up from germline, CDR1 is GTSNPN and CDR2 is SVGIG (reference sequence). The V and J ends lost 3 bases and 0 bases respectively, with 12 bases between them. CDR3 in DNA: TGTGCCTGGAGGGCCCGGGGCATTAGCAATCAGCCCCAGCATTTT. Protein: CAWRARGISNQPQHF.

V gene TRBV3-1 (or the pseudogene TRBV3-2) combines with J gene TRBJ2-2; no clear D. The germline V gene encodes CDR1 LGHDT and CDR2 YNNKEL (reference sequence). The CDR3 contains 15 residues. Trimming cost V 0 bases and J 4 bases, with 9 bases left between them. The CDR3 region is CASSQDNDGTGELFF. The CDR3 DNA follows: TGTGCCAGCAGCCAAGATAACGACGGCACCGGGGAGCTGTTTTTT.

The chain recombines TRBV19 with TRBJ1-5; 8 nucleotides line up with TRBD1. The CDR3 has 16 residues. Losses at the gene ends were 5 bases for V and 7 bases for J; bases not matched to a gene: 13. The germline V gene has CDR1 LNHDA and CDR2 SQIVND (reference sequence). CDR3 amino acids: CASSSETRTGPQPQHF. The DNA of the CDR3 is TGTGCCAGTAGTTCTGAAACCAGGACAGGGCCACAGCCCCAGCATTTT.

The chain has TRBV6-5 and TRBJ2-1; 10 nucleotides line up with TRBD2. Germline loops: CDR1 MNHEY, CDR2 SVGAGI. The CDR3 extends over 15 amino acids. J gave up 9 bases and V 4 bases, and 9 bases lay outside the gene matches. The CDR3 coding sequence is TGTGCCAGCAGTTCGGGACTAGCGCAAATATCTGAGCAGTTCTTC. It specifies CASSSGLAQISEQFF.

This sequence joins TRBV28 and TRBJ2-7, with 9 bases fitting TRBD2. V lost 5 bases to trimming and J lost 5 bases; unmatched junction nucleotides: 13. This CDR3 spans 16 amino acids. Germline values: CDR1 MDHEN, CDR2 SYDVKM. CDR3 loop: CASSPIGGRAGNEQYF. CDR3 nucleotides: TGTGCCAGCAGTCCCATTGGCGGGAGGGCCGGGAACGAGCAGTACTTC.

In this sample, this clone is medium-sized. The chain recombines TRBV19 with TRBJ1-1; D unclear. This CDR3 spans 15 amino acids. V shed 2 bases and J shed 0 bases, with 10 bases lying between them. Germline CDR1 is LNHDA and CDR2 is SQIVND (reference sequence). The CDR3 bases are TGTGCCAGTAGTATAAGCGACAACTTGAACACTGAAGCTTTCTTT. This gives the protein CASSISDNLNTEAFF.

J is TRBJ2-3 and V is TRBV5-1; D not certain. Trimming stripped 3 bases from V and 6 bases from J, with 11 bases between. The CDR3 has 13 amino acids. CDR1 is SGHRS and CDR2 is YFSETQ in the germline V gene. CDR3 bases: TGCGCCAGCAGCTCCGACCCTATGGATACGCAGTATTTT. Residues: CASSSDPMDTQYF.

This chain connects TRBV7-2 to TRBJ1-2; 7 bases are shared with TRBD1. Germline V gene lookup returns CDR1 SGHTA and CDR2 FQGNSA. Trimming at V came to 5 bases and at J to 2 bases, leaving 8 bases not matched to a gene. CDR3 size: 15 residues. Written as DNA, the CDR3 is TGTGCCAGCAGCCTAATCGACAGGGCGAACTATGGCTACACCTTC. This translates into CASSLIDRANYGYTF.

DNA for the CDR3: TGTGCCAGCAGCTTGGAGCCCGCAGCGGGGGGCCACTCCTACGAGCAGTACTTC. Translated: CASSLEPAAGGHSYEQYF. The chain couples TRBV5-4 to TRBJ2-7; 9 positions match TRBD2. The V gene end was trimmed by 0 bases and the J gene end by 0 bases; junction bases not matched to a gene: 10. In germline, CDR1 is SGHNT, CDR2 YYREEE (reference sequence). There are 18 residues in the CDR3.

The rearrangement links TRBV19 to TRBJ1-2; TRBD1 is a possible D gene (5 bases). From germline, CDR1 is LNHDA and CDR2 SQIVND (reference sequence). The CDR3 runs 14 residues. V was clipped by 7 bases and J by 5 bases, with 17 bases between them. CDR3 nucleotides: TGTGCCAGTAAGGGAGACAGCAACCTTTATGGCTACACCTTC. Translated, it gives CASKGDSNLYGYTF.

On this clone: The sample holds other DNA sequences that translate to the same CDR3. CDR3 in amino acids: CASSIGMNTEAFF. DNA of the CDR3: TGTGCCAGTAGTATAGGGATGAACACTGAAGCTTTCTTT. The chain joins TRBV19 to TRBJ1-1, with no clear D. Germline V gene data show CDR1 as LNHDA and CDR2 as SQIVND (reference sequence). Trimming left V 1 base short and J 0 bases short, with 3 bases between. CDR3 length equals 13 residues.

This chain joins TRBV30 and TRBJ2-1, with D perhaps TRBD1 or TRBD2 (5 bases each). Looked up from germline, CDR1 is GTSNPN and CDR2 is SVGIG (reference sequence). Trimming pared 2 bases from V and 8 bases from J, leaving 7 bases between. CDR3 size: 11 residues. As DNA, the CDR3 is TGTGCCTGGAGTTCGGGGCATGAGCAGTTCTTC. This gives the protein CAWSSGHEQFF.

The chain combines TRBV10-3 with TRBJ1-4; D unclear. Trimming left V 0 bases short and J 8 bases short, with 13 bases between. The CDR3 extends over 15 amino acids. CDR1 is ENHRY, CDR2 SYGVKD, per germline. CDR3 protein: CAISESFGRREKLFF. As DNA, the CDR3 is TGTGCCATCAGTGAGTCTTTTGGAAGGCGGGAAAAACTGTTTTTT.

This clone is classed as medium-sized. The chain is built from TRBV20-1 and TRBJ2-7, with D uncertain. V gave up 3 bases and J gave up 4 bases, with 7 bases separating them. The CDR3 is made up of 11 amino acids. Germline CDR1 DFQATT, CDR2 SNEGSKA (reference sequence). The DNA of the CDR3 is TGCAGTGCTAGGGGTCGGTACGAGCAGTACTTC. It encodes CSARGRYEQYF.

This sequence joins TRBV4-3 and TRBJ2-7; D might be TRBD1 or TRBD2, each matching 5 bases. Germline V gene sequence: CDR1 LGHNA, CDR2 YSLEER. The CDR3 spans 18 residues. The ends were cut back, 2 bases at V and 3 bases at J, with 23 bases in the middle. The CDR3 nucleotides read TGCGCCAGCAGCCAACTATCAGGACGAGACCAGGGAGTCTACGAGCAGTACTTC. Amino acid sequence: CASSQLSGRDQGVYEQYF.

The rearrangement links TRBV27 to TRBJ1-2; D is unresolved. The V gene lost 3 bases and the J gene lost 0 bases, with 5 bases spanning the gap. Germline V gene lookup returns CDR1 MNHEY and CDR2 SMNVEV (reference sequence). This CDR3 comprises 13 residues. The CDR3 region is CASSFGANYGYTF. In DNA, the CDR3 is TGTGCCAGCAGTTTCGGGGCTAACTATGGCTACACCTTC.

The chain carries TRBV11-2 and TRBJ1-2; no clear D. The CDR3 is 14 amino acids. V lost 4 bases to trimming and J lost 4 bases, with 13 bases between them. Germline lookup yields CDR1 SGHAT and CDR2 FQNNGV. The CDR3 here is CASSSPAYRYGYTF. As DNA, the CDR3 is TGTGCCAGCAGCTCCCCCGCATACCGCTATGGCTACACCTTC.

The chain carries TRBV28 and TRBJ1-4; perhaps TRBD1 as D (5 bases). Germline V gives CDR1 MDHEN, CDR2 SYDVKM. This CDR3 is 15 amino acids long. The V end lost 5 bases, the J end lost 7 bases, and 17 bases lay between the germline ends. DNA for the CDR3: TGTGCCAGCAGTCCCCCGGCGGGGGGTATTGAAAAACTGTTTTTT. Translation: CASSPPAGGIEKLFF.

This clone was found once. The rearrangement joins TRBV28 to TRBJ2-3; D gene unclear. Germline CDR1 MDHEN, CDR2 SYDVKM. V was pared by 10 bases and J by 0 bases, with 20 bases between. This CDR3 is built from 16 residues. This chain's CDR3 is CATGRVGRTSTDTQYF. The CDR3 nucleotides read TGTGCCACCGGTAGGGTGGGCAGGACCAGCACAGATACGCAGTATTTT.

The V call is TRBV5-6, the J call TRBJ1-1; D is uncertain. Per germline, CDR1 SGHDT and CDR2 YYEEEE. Trimming took off 0 bases at V and 6 bases at J, with 9 bases between the two ends. CDR3 length equals 13 residues. CDR3: CASSLVLSPEAFF. The CDR3 region has the DNA TGTGCCAGCAGCTTGGTCCTCTCCCCTGAAGCTTTCTTT.

CDR3: CSASSRGRADTQYF. The CDR3 bases are TGCAGTGCTAGTTCCAGGGGGCGGGCAGATACGCAGTATTTT. The rearrangement joins TRBV20-1 to TRBJ2-3; 8 nucleotides agree with TRBD1. Germline trimming cut 3 bases from V and 4 bases from J; bases unmatched to any gene: 6. The CDR3 covers 14 residues. Germline CDR1 DFQATT, CDR2 SNEGSKA (reference sequence).